This TCR beta chain was found in a study of T cells in Graves' hyperthyroidism and ophthalmopathy. From RNA transcripts, TCR beta CDR3 regions were amplified. Researchers ran a first-round RT-PCR on the TCR CDR3 using the HTBI primer set. TCRdb used MiXCR to reprocess the multiplex PCR reads, holding one entry per CDR3 protein. This table holds approximately 320,000 distinct CDR3 sequences, around 16% found once. The trim removed 4 bases at V and 0 bases at J, leaving 6 bases unmatched. CDR1 is SGHVS and CDR2 is FNYEAQ in the germline V gene. This CDR3 contains 16 residues. Study-level findings and limits: Most thyroid clonotypes that were expanded above 0.001 also turned up in blood.

This clonotype has ten or more counts. As yet, its antigen is unknown. The sample taken for sequencing was blood. The chain links TRBV7-6 to TRBJ2-1; 7 bases fit TRBD1. The source of this sequence is a young man with Graves' hyperthyroidism. This CDR3 reads CASSSTGTASYNEQFF. The CDR3 DNA reads TGTGCCAGCAGCTCAACCGGGACAGCCTCCTACAATGAGCAGTTCTTC.